The clone carrying this TCR beta chain was counted only a few times. Its antigen is unidentified. This specimen belongs to a study of T cells in Graves' hyperthyroidism and ophthalmopathy. Across the whole study: At initial diagnosis, before any treatment had begun, peripheral blood was obtained. Study results and caveats: Ophthalmopathy could be told apart from stable hyperthyroidism with a 13 V-J model.

This CDR3 is built from 17 residues. Germline assignment: CDR1 SGHTA and CDR2 FQGTGA. Trimming removed 2 bases from V and 2 bases from J; junction bases left unmatched: 7. Patients were excluded for uncontrolled infection, other autoimmune disease, pregnancy or lactation. Amplification of TCR beta CDR3 regions was performed using RNA transcripts as template. The TCR CDR3 first-round RT-PCR relied on the HTBI primer set. TCRdb reanalysed the multiplex PCR reads using MiXCR and keeps one entry per CDR3 protein. Among a few hundred thousand distinct CDR3 sequences, about 20% were seen once, and the ten largest hold 45% to 55%.

The sample was blood. This receptor was obtained from a woman aged 50 to 60 with Graves' hyperthyroidism. The chain employs TRBV7-3 and TRBJ2-1, with 9 bases that match TRBD1. The CDR3 DNA follows: TGTGCCAGCAGCTTATTAGGGGGGACAGGGCCCTACAATGAGCAGTTCTTC. Translated, it gives CASSLLGGTGPYNEQFF.